Listed here are 5 T cell receptor beta chains from one sample, sequenced in a study of T cells in Graves' hyperthyroidism and ophthalmopathy. TCR beta CDR3 regions were amplified from RNA. TCR CDR3 regions were first amplified by RT-PCR with HTBI primers. Via MiXCR, TCRdb re-called the multiplex PCR reads, giving one row per CDR3 protein. Here the sample spans about 280,000 distinct CDR3 sequences, 20% to 30% being singletons. Sequenced: blood. The receptors originated from a man aged 35-49 years with Graves' hyperthyroidism that later progressed to Graves' ophthalmopathy.

This chain joins TRBV12-3 or TRBV12-4 and TRBJ2-2; no reliable D call. This CDR3 has 15 residues. The V end was cut by 3 bases, the J end by 4 bases, with 12 bases between. The CDR3 loop is CASSFFGIGTGELFF. The CDR3 DNA reads as TGTGCCAGCAGTTTTTTTGGCATCGGCACCGGGGAGCTGTTTTTT.

In its sample, this clonotype was seen many times. The gene calls are TRBV11-1 and TRBJ1-5, with 8 bases identical to TRBD1. CDR1 is SGHAT, CDR2 FQDESV, per germline (reference sequence). V dropped 6 bases and J dropped 3; count of bases not matched to a gene: 4. This CDR3 spans 14 amino acids. DNA for the CDR3: TGTGCCAGCAGTAAGGACAGGGACAATCAGCCCCAGCATTTT. Its translation: CASSKDRDNQPQHF.

This clonotype came up many times. The chain recombines TRBV12-3 or TRBV12-4 with TRBJ2-7; 7 nucleotides line up with TRBD2. V shed 3 bases and J 4 bases; nucleotides not matched to a gene: 9. CDR3 length equals 15 residues. The CDR3: CASSFAGVARYEQYF. Written as DNA, the CDR3 is TGTGCCAGCAGTTTCGCGGGAGTGGCAAGGTACGAGCAGTACTTC.

This clonotype has at least ten counts. The genes are TRBV20-1 and TRBJ1-5; TRBD1 might be the D (5 bases). Trimming removed 4 bases from V and 3 bases from J, with 10 bases in between. This CDR3 has 13 residues. The germline gives CDR1 DFQATT, CDR2 SNEGSKA (reference sequence). CDR3 protein: CSATGLINQPQHF. The CDR3 nucleotides read TGCAGTGCTACGGGACTGATCAATCAGCCCCAGCATTTT.

The chain employs TRBV6-2 or TRBV6-3 and TRBJ2-7, with 7 bases that match TRBD1. This CDR3 has 15 amino acids. V was pared by 4 bases and J by 7 bases, with 13 bases of the junction left unmatched. Per germline, CDR1 MNHEY and CDR2 SVGEGT. The CDR3 nucleotides read TGTGCCAGCAGTTCCTACCCGACAGGGCCCCGTGAGCAGTACTTC. As protein: CASSSYPTGPREQYF.